The 17 T cell receptor beta chains reported below all come from one sample, sequenced in a study of CD8 T cells in Susac syndrome. Random hexamers were used to reverse transcribe the RNA input (about 0.45 to 1 ug). TCRdb processed the immunoSEQ multiplex PCR reads anew with MiXCR; each CDR3 protein has one entry. The data hold 140,000 or so distinct CDR3 sequences, with around 95% observed a single time. Source material: CD4+ T cells from PBMCs. The source is a human donor with multiple sclerosis.

V and J are TRBV28 and TRBJ2-5; 9 bases are a match to TRBD2. Germline loops: CDR1 MDHEN, CDR2 SYDVKM. V was pared by 5 bases and J by 1 base, with 5 bases of the junction left unmatched. The CDR3 consists of 15 residues. CDR3 sequence (DNA): TGTGCCAGCAGTCTACAGGGACTAGCCCAAGAGACCCAGTACTTC. Translating it yields CASSLQGLAQETQYF.

J is TRBJ2-1 and V is TRBV18; D possibly uses TRBD1 or TRBD2 (5 bases each). Germline V gene lookup returns CDR1 KGHSH and CDR2 LQKENI. The CDR3 spans 16 residues. The V end lost 0 bases, the J end lost 5 bases, and 14 bases lay between the germline ends. The CDR3 sequence: CASSPPSQGPNNEQFF. The CDR3 nucleotides are TGTGCCAGCTCACCACCAAGCCAGGGACCGAACAATGAGCAGTTCTTC.

The rearrangement links TRBV7-9 to TRBJ2-3, with D perhaps being TRBD1 or TRBD2 (6 bases each). The CDR3 loop spans 14 amino acids. The germline gives CDR1 SEHNR, CDR2 FQNEAQ (reference sequence). V was shortened by 4 bases and J by 6 bases, with 14 bases between the two germline ends. In DNA form, the CDR3 reads TGTGCCAGCAGCTCAAGTTGGGGGGCGGATACGCAGTATTTT. Residues: CASSSSWGADTQYF.

The genes are TRBV19 and TRBJ2-1, with 10 positions matching TRBD2. Germline CDR1 and CDR2: LNHDA and SQIVND (reference sequence). The CDR3 consists of 17 residues. Trimming took 0 bases from V and 0 from J; bases not matched to a gene: 2. In nucleotides, the CDR3 is TGTGCCAGTAGTATAGATAGCGGGGGGAGCTCCTACAATGAGCAGTTCTTC. Translated, it gives CASSIDSGGSSYNEQFF. Supplemented by reference TRBV19 and TRBJ2-1, the full variable domain reads DGGITQSPKYLFRKEGQNVTLSCEQNLNHDAMYWYRQDPGQGLRLIYYSQIVNDFQKGDIAEGYSVSREKKESFPLTVTSAQKNPTAFYLCASSIDSGGSSYNEQFFGPGTRLTVL.

This chain joins TRBV5-1 and TRBJ1-2; D gene unclear. The CDR3 has 16 residues. V lost 4 bases, J lost 1 base, and 17 bases lay in between. CDR1 is SGHRS and CDR2 is YFSETQ in the germline V gene. CDR3 residues: CASSPLGRLGNYGYTF. The CDR3 DNA is TGCGCCAGCAGCCCTCTAGGGAGACTGGGTAACTATGGCTACACCTTC.

V usage is TRBV3-1 and J usage is TRBJ2-7; possibly TRBD1 for D (6 bases). This CDR3 region has 14 residues. Germline loops: CDR1 LGHDT, CDR2 YNNKEL (reference sequence). Trimming pared 4 bases from V and 7 bases from J, leaving 17 bases between. The CDR3 DNA follows: TGTGCCAGCAGCCCCCGACAGGAGATGGGGGAGCAGTACTTC. Translation: CASSPRQEMGEQYF.

The rearrangement links TRBV7-2 to TRBJ2-1; D not certain. Deletions cut 1 base from V and 6 bases from J, with 13 bases between. The germline V gene has CDR1 SGHTA and CDR2 FQGNSA. CDR3 length: 15 residues. The chain's CDR3 is CASSLDLRRSNEQFF. The CDR3 region has the DNA TGTGCCAGCAGCTTAGACCTACGCAGGTCCAATGAGCAGTTCTTC.

The chain uses TRBV20-1 and TRBJ2-7; D not certain. V dropped 3 bases and J dropped 2 bases, with 17 bases sitting between them. Germline V gives CDR1 DFQATT, CDR2 SNEGSKA (reference sequence). The CDR3 consists of 15 residues. The CDR3 nucleotides are TGCAGTGCTAGTCCTCTTCAGGAGAATCCCTACGAGCAGTACTTC. Translation gives CSASPLQENPYEQYF.

This chain uses TRBV20-1 with TRBJ1-5, with 7 bases identical to TRBD1. The CDR3 totals 15 residues. After removal of 4 bases from V and 7 bases from J, the junction contained 13 bases not matched to a gene. Germline values: CDR1 DFQATT, CDR2 SNEGSKA (reference sequence). The CDR3 nucleotides are TGCAGTGCTAACCGACAGGGCCTGACGGGGCAGCCCCAGCATTTT. It encodes CSANRQGLTGQPQHF.

The J gene is TRBJ1-4, the V gene TRBV28; 12 bases are a match to TRBD1. This CDR3 is built from 17 residues. In germline, CDR1 is MDHEN, CDR2 SYDVKM. V was pared by 3 bases and J by 7 bases, with 9 bases of the junction left unmatched. This chain's CDR3 is CASSFMGQGAVGEKLFF. For the CDR3, the DNA is TGTGCCAGCAGTTTTATGGGACAGGGGGCGGTTGGTGAAAAACTGTTTTTT.

The rearrangement joins TRBV28 to TRBJ1-1; 7 nucleotides align to TRBD1. The CDR3 length is 15 residues. V shed 4 bases and J 6 bases; nucleotides not matched to a gene: 11. CDR1 and CDR2 from the germline V gene are MDHEN and SYDVKM. CDR3 in amino acids: CASSYGPGTVSEAFF. In DNA, the CDR3 is TGTGCCAGCAGTTACGGTCCCGGGACAGTATCTGAAGCTTTCTTT.

The CDR3 protein is CSARDREKVETQYF. The CDR3 bases are TGCAGTGCCAGGGACAGGGAGAAAGTGGAGACCCAGTACTTC. V gene TRBV20-1 combines with J gene TRBJ2-5; 9 bases map to TRBD1. The germline V gene encodes CDR1 DFQATT and CDR2 SNEGSKA (reference sequence). V shed 6 bases and J 5 bases; nucleotides not matched to a gene: 10. This CDR3 has 14 residues.

The J gene is TRBJ1-2, the V gene TRBV24-1; D remains ambiguous. The CDR3 totals 11 residues. The V end was cut by 4 bases, the J end by 8 bases, with 7 bases between. Germline V gene lookup returns CDR1 KGHDR and CDR2 SFDVKD. CDR3 sequence: CATSDPWGYTF. The CDR3 DNA is TGTGCCACCAGTGACCCCTGGGGCTACACCTTC.

The chain uses TRBV6-5 and TRBJ2-3; TRBD1 matches 7 bases. V gave up 4 bases and J gave up 3 bases; unmatched junction bases: 13. CDR1 is MNHEY, CDR2 SVGAGI, per germline. The CDR3 sequence is 17 residues long. CDR3 sequence: CASSSLGRGMRTDTQYF. CDR3 in DNA: TGTGCCAGCAGTTCCCTCGGCAGGGGGATGAGGACAGATACGCAGTATTTT.

The V gene is TRBV29-1, the J gene TRBJ1-1; possible D gene TRBD1, 5 bases. The V gene's germline CDR1 is SQVTM and CDR2 ANQGSEA. V was cut by 0 bases and J by 4 bases, with 12 bases left in between. CDR3 length equals 14 residues. The DNA of the CDR3 is TGCAGCGTTGAAGACTGGCAGGGAGGCACTGAAGCTTTCTTT. This encodes CSVEDWQGGTEAFF.

The CDR3 region has the DNA TGTGCCAGCTCACCTCAAGGACTAGCGGGGTCCTCCTACGAGCAGTACTTC. Translated: CASSPQGLAGSSYEQYF. The chain has TRBV18 and TRBJ2-7; 12 nucleotides line up with TRBD2. Germline assignment: CDR1 KGHSH and CDR2 LQKENI. V was pared by 3 bases and J by 0 bases, with 6 bases of the junction left unmatched. There are 17 residues in the CDR3.

V and J are TRBV30 and TRBJ1-5, with a tentative D call TRBD1 (5 bases). This CDR3 is built from 14 residues. The germline V gene encodes CDR1 GTSNPN and CDR2 SVGIG (reference sequence). Trimming removed 3 bases from V and 5 bases from J, with 14 bases in between. This CDR3 is CAWRGPGGDQPQHF. For the CDR3, the DNA is TGTGCCTGGAGGGGACCAGGAGGCGATCAGCCCCAGCATTTT.